This T cell receptor (beta chain) was observed in a study of blood T cells in healthy people across ages. Study-wide results and caveats: Leaving the PBMCs unsorted stopped any conclusive comparison of naive versus antigen-experienced cells. Estimates drawn from one million T cells were deemed to understate diversity.

Note on this clonotype: Its antigen is unidentified.

The CDR3 runs to 16 residues. The germline V gene has CDR1 GTSNPN and CDR2 SVGIG (reference sequence). The V end lost 0 bases, the J end lost 0 bases, and 13 bases lay between the germline ends. Combining a sample-barcoded 5' primer with a J-beta primer mix, a second PCR ran for 7 to 11 cycles. Researchers report that a template-switch adaptor with 12 random nucleotides tagged each cDNA molecule. Each CDR3 protein gets one entry after TCRdb re-called the 5' RACE reads with MiXCR. The data contain some 1.7 million distinct CDR3 sequences, roughly 30% of them singletons. At least 7 million PBMCs were isolated per sample.

The sample comprised blood. The chain uses TRBV30 and TRBJ2-3; D is perhaps TRBD1 or TRBD2 (7 bases each). The TCR was taken from a woman in her thirties in good health. The CDR3 loop is CAWSVRGDSSTDTQYF. CDR3 DNA: TGTGCCTGGAGTGTACGGGGGGACAGTAGCACAGATACGCAGTATTTT.